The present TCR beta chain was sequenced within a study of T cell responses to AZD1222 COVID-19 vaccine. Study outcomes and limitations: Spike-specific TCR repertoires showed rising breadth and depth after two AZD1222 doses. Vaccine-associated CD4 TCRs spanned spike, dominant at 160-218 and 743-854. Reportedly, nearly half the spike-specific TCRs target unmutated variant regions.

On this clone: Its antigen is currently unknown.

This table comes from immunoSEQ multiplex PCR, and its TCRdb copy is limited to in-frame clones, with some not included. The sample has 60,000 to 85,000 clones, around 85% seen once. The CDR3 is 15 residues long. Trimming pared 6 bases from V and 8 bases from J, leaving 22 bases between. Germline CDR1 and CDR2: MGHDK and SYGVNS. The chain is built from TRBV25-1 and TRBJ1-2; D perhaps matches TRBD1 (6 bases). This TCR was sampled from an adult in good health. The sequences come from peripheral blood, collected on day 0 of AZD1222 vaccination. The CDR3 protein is CASSAQGPPIWGYTF. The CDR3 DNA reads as TGTGCCAGCAGCGCTCAGGGGCCTCCTATCTGGGGCTACACCTTC.